The rows below give T cell receptor beta chains drawn from one sample of a study of cytomegalovirus exposure and HLA in healthy donors. Data came from immunoSEQ multiplex PCR; TCRdb stores just in-frame clones and leaves some out. The sample lists tens of thousands of clones; roughly 81% were seen once. Sequenced material: PBMCs. All receptors derive from a woman aged 40 to 50 in good health and CMV-seronegative. Each CDR3 is given with its conserved first and last residue. Each record gives: clone size, J gene, V gene, D gene, CDR3 protein, CDR3 DNA. A D gene is named only where the DNA matches it firmly. Only some rows state a clone size, as once, few, many or a class for expanded clones.

- | TRBJ1-2 | TRBV10-3 | - | CAAGQNYGYTF | TGTGCCGCAGGACAGAACTATGGCTACACCTTC
- | TRBJ2-3 | TRBV4-2 | TRBD2 | CASSYSSQATSGVADTQYF | TGTGCCAGCAGCTACTCATCCCAGGCGACTAGCGGGGTGGCAGATACGCAGTATTTT
- | TRBJ1-2 | TRBV5-6 | - | CASSLDRANYGYTF | TGTGCCAGCAGCCTCGACAGAGCTAACTATGGCTACACCTTC
- | TRBJ2-6 | TRBV1 | - | CTSSPGQEFSGANVLTF | TGCACCAGCAGCCCCGGACAGGAGTTCTCTGGGGCCAACGTCCTGACTTTC
- | TRBJ2-2 | TRBV4-2 | - | CASSQEKHPGELFF | TGTGCCAGCAGCCAAGAGAAGCATCCCGGGGAGCTGTTTTTT
- | TRBJ1-1 | TRBV10-3 | - | CAIATLNTEAFF | TGTGCCATCGCGACATTGAACACTGAAGCTTTCTTT
- | TRBJ2-7 | TRBV2 | - | CASRRSILSSYEQYF | TGTGCCAGCAGGCGATCGATTCTTAGCTCCTACGAGCAGTACTTC
once | TRBJ2-1 | TRBV5-1 | TRBD2 | CASSFPDGGAYNEQFF | TGCGCCAGCAGCTTCCCGGATGGGGGGGCCTACAATGAGCAGTTCTTC
once | TRBJ2-1 | TRBV15 | TRBD1 | CATSIRDRGLNEQFF | TGTGCCACCAGCATCCGGGACAGGGGTTTGAATGAGCAGTTCTTC
- | TRBJ1-3 | TRBV6-5 | - | CASSYRGSSGNTIYF | TGTGCCAGCAGTTATAGGGGCAGCTCTGGAAACACCATATATTTT
- | TRBJ1-2 | TRBV4-1 | - | CASSPFFANYGYTF | TGCGCCAGCAGCCCTTTCTTTGCTAACTATGGCTACACCTTC
- | TRBJ1-3 | TRBV4-1 | - | CASSQATVFSGNTIYF | TGCGCCAGCAGCCAAGCGACAGTTTTCTCTGGAAACACCATATATTTT
- | TRBJ2-5 | TRBV29-1 | - | CSVGQVAVKTQYF | TGCAGCGTTGGACAGGTCGCTGTTAAGACCCAGTACTTC
once | TRBJ2-5 | TRBV5-6 | TRBD1 | CASSWGTGVGETQYF | TGTGCCAGCAGCTGGGGGACAGGGGTCGGAGAGACCCAGTACTTC
- | TRBJ1-6 | TRBV6-6 | TRBD1 | CASLGQGALNNSPLHF | TGTGCCAGCCTAGGGCAGGGGGCGCTTAATAATTCACCCCTCCACTTT
- | TRBJ1-1 | TRBV2 | - | CASRRDTEAFF | TGTGCCAGCAGGCGGGACACTGAAGCTTTCTTT
- | TRBJ1-6 | TRBV2 | - | CASSEVSDNSPLHF | TGTGCCAGCAGTGAAGTGAGTGATAATTCACCCCTCCACTTT
- | TRBJ2-5 | TRBV7-2 | TRBD2 | CASSELLLAGGAETQYF | TGTGCCAGCAGCGAGCTCCTACTAGCGGGGGGAGCGGAGACCCAGTACTTC
- | TRBJ1-6 | TRBV6-1 | - | CASSDRLTYSPLHF | TGTGCCAGCAGTGACAGATTAACCTATTCACCCCTCCACTTT
- | TRBJ2-2 | TRBV9 | - | CASSVAVGGSTGELFF | TGTGCCAGCAGCGTAGCCGTCGGGGGTTCGACCGGGGAGCTGTTTTTT
once | TRBJ1-5 | TRBV27 | - | CASSLGGKQPQHF | TGTGCCAGCAGTTTAGGAGGGAAGCAGCCCCAGCATTTT
- | TRBJ2-1 | TRBV18 | - | CASSPELEMDEQFF | TGTGCCAGCTCACCAGAACTAGAGATGGATGAGCAGTTCTTC
- | TRBJ1-2 | TRBV2 | - | CASSEVQPYGYTF | TGTGCCAGCAGTGAAGTACAGCCCTATGGCTACACCTTC
- | TRBJ2-5 | TRBV11-3 | - | CASSRGQLQETQYF | TGTGCCAGCAGCCGGGGACAACTACAAGAGACCCAGTACTTC
- | TRBJ2-3 | TRBV15 | TRBD1 | CATSPVTGAQDTQYF | TGTGCCACCAGCCCGGTGACAGGGGCGCAAGATACGCAGTATTTT
- | TRBJ1-3 | TRBV7-2 | - | CASRFSQGSGNTIYF | TGTGCCAGCAGATTTTCGCAGGGCTCTGGAAACACCATATATTTT
- | TRBJ2-5 | TRBV28 | TRBD1 | CASSLAGTAAETQYF | TGTGCCAGCAGTTTGGCCGGGACAGCGGCAGAGACCCAGTACTTC
- | TRBJ1-4 | TRBV5-6 | - | CASSIGRGGEKLFF | TGTGCCAGCAGCATAGGACGAGGAGGGGAAAAACTGTTTTTT
few | TRBJ1-1 | TRBV7-8 | - | CASSRGEALVTEAFF | TGTGCCAGCAGCCGGGGGGAGGCCCTGGTCACTGAAGCTTTCTTT
- | TRBJ1-5 | TRBV7-8 | - | CASSRTGLEGQPQHF | TGTGCCAGCAGTCGTACAGGGCTAGAGGGTCAGCCCCAGCATTTT
once | TRBJ1-1 | TRBV2 | - | CASMRGGPGTEAFF | TGTGCCAGCATGAGAGGGGGACCGGGCACTGAAGCTTTCTTT
- | TRBJ1-6 | TRBV5-4 | - | CASSASSSSYNSPLHF | TGTGCCAGCAGCGCCTCCTCCAGCTCCTATAATTCACCCCTCCACTTT
few | TRBJ1-6 | TRBV6-6 | - | CASMTGPNSPLHF | TGTGCCAGCATGACAGGCCCTAATTCACCCCTCCACTTT
- | TRBJ1-1 | TRBV5-4 | TRBD1 | CASSLVYRGTNTEAFF | TGTGCCAGCAGCTTGGTCTACAGGGGCACCAACACTGAAGCTTTCTTT
- | TRBJ1-1 | TRBV28 | - | CATLNMNTEAFF | TGTGCCACCCTCAACATGAACACTGAAGCTTTCTTT
- | TRBJ2-1 | TRBV5-1 | - | CASSLTGGPWDEQFF | TGCGCCAGCAGCCTCACGGGGGGCCCCTGGGATGAGCAGTTCTTC
- | TRBJ2-1 | TRBV29-1 | - | CSVEELGGSSIDNEQFF | TGCAGCGTTGAAGAGCTGGGGGGTTCTTCTATCGACAATGAGCAGTTCTTC
- | TRBJ1-2 | TRBV5-6 | - | CASSFSPGTSRYGYTF | TGTGCCAGCAGCTTTAGCCCCGGGACAAGTAGGTATGGCTACACCTTC
- | TRBJ2-5 | TRBV7-9 | TRBD1 | CASTGTAQETQYF | TGTGCCAGCACCGGGACAGCCCAAGAGACCCAGTACTTC
- | TRBJ1-1 | TRBV25-1 | TRBD1 | CASRDRAEAFF | TGTGCCAGCAGAGACAGGGCGGAAGCTTTCTTT
once | TRBJ1-4 | TRBV6-5 | TRBD1 | CASSYSNRGREKLFF | TGTGCCAGCAGTTACTCAAACAGGGGACGGGAAAAACTGTTTTTT
- | TRBJ1-1 | TRBV19 | - | CASSIDTGTEAFF | TGTGCCAGTAGTATAGATACGGGTACCGAAGCTTTCTTT
- | TRBJ1-2 | TRBV7-5 | - | CARSYHGQGSSYTF | TGTGCCAGAAGCTACCACGGGCAGGGTAGCAGCTACACCTTC
- | TRBJ2-5 | TRBV7-7 | - | CASSLQGRETQYF | TGTGCTAGCAGCCTACAGGGCCGGGAGACCCAGTACTTC
once | TRBJ1-6 | TRBV27 | - | CASSPMTVGESPLHF | TGTGCCAGCAGTCCTATGACAGTTGGGGAATCACCCCTCCACTTT
- | TRBJ1-1 | TRBV9 | - | CASSRTSNTEAFF | TGTGCCAGCAGTAGGACATCGAATACTGAAGCTTTCTTT
few | TRBJ2-3 | TRBV27 | - | CASSLGNRGTDTQYF | TGTGCCAGCAGTTTGGGGAACAGGGGCACAGATACGCAGTATTTT
- | TRBJ1-2 | TRBV18 | - | CASSPGVQRGWDYGYTF | TGTGCCAGCTCACCAGGCGTTCAGAGGGGGTGGGACTATGGCTACACCTTC
- | TRBJ2-1 | TRBV7-6 | TRBD2 | CASSLVLAGGPDNEQFF | TGTGCCAGCAGCTTAGTGCTAGCGGGGGGGCCCGACAATGAGCAGTTCTTC
- | TRBJ2-1 | TRBV9 | - | CASSTQGGGLSEQFF | TGTGCCAGCAGCACCCAGGGGGGTGGGCTCAGTGAGCAGTTCTTC
- | TRBJ2-5 | TRBV7-2 | - | CASSLEAERGQYF | TGTGCCAGCAGCTTAGAGGCGGAGAGAGGCCAGTACTTC
once | TRBJ1-1 | TRBV5-4 | TRBD1 | CASSPASIRGLANEAFF | TGTGCCAGCAGCCCCGCTTCCATCAGGGGGTTAGCCAATGAAGCTTTCTTT